This T cell receptor (beta chain) was sequenced in a study of shared clonotypes between healthy human individuals. Study-wide background: Participating donors consisted of a couple of women and a few men aged 18 to 49.

Comments on this clone: Other DNA sequences in the sample encode the same CDR3.

Libraries were prepared by immunoSEQ multiplex PCR; TCRdb keeps only in-frame clonotypes and omits some of them. The sample yields over a million clones, around 76% seen once. V was shortened by 5 bases and J by 5 bases, with 10 bases between the two germline ends. Germline lookup yields CDR1 SGHTA and CDR2 FQGNSA. This CDR3 contains 12 residues. The chain combines TRBV7-2 with TRBJ2-7; D remains unclear. The receptor was isolated from a man between 18 and 35 years old in good health. Sequencing was carried out using memory CD4+ T cells sorted from blood. Sample subset: CD45RA-negative fraction. In nucleotides, the CDR3 is TGTGCCAGCAGCCACCCGCCCAACGAGCAGTACTTC. Translated: CASSHPPNEQYF.